This is a list of T cell receptor beta chains from one sample in a study of OX40 agonist ivuxolimab in advanced cancers. TCRdb keeps only in-frame clones here, not all; method: immunoSEQ multiplex PCR. The sample shows 70,000 to 80,000 clones, roughly 80% of them seen only once. Sequencing was performed on CD4+ or CD8+ T cells sorted from blood, taken in a trial of the OX40 agonist ivuxolimab. The receptor source for this set is an adult with an advanced solid tumor such as melanoma, head and neck, liver or kidney cancer. The CDR3 runs from the conserved cysteine through the conserved F or W. A D gene is named only where the DNA matches it firmly. The size field is filled for only some rows; it gives once, few, many or a size class.

CDR3: CASSQGPSGAETQYF
DNA: TGCGCCAGCAGCCAGGGGCCCAGCGGGGCGGAGACCCAGTACTTC
size: .
V: TRBV4-1
D: TRBD2
J: TRBJ2-5

CDR3: CASSELDRADTEAFF
DNA: TGTGCCAGCAGTGAATTGGACAGGGCGGACACTGAAGCTTTCTTT
size: once
V: TRBV6-1
D: TRBD1
J: TRBJ1-1

CDR3: CASSTSAGGSSYEQYF
DNA: TGCGCCAGCAGCACCTCCGCAGGGGGAAGCTCCTACGAGCAGTACTTC
size: .
V: TRBV5-1
D: TRBD1
J: TRBJ2-7

CDR3: CACDRERRNYGYTF
DNA: TGTGCCTGCGACAGGGAGCGCAGGAACTATGGCTACACCTTC
size: .
V: TRBV30
D: TRBD1
J: TRBJ1-2

CDR3: CASSLSSVNQPQHF
DNA: TGTGCCAGCAGTTTATCCTCGGTAAATCAGCCCCAGCATTTT
size: .
V: TRBV27
D: .
J: TRBJ1-5

CDR3: CASSAGQGWETQYF
DNA: TGTGCCAGCAGCGCCGGACAGGGGTGGGAGACCCAGTACTTC
size: .
V: TRBV9
D: TRBD1
J: TRBJ2-5

CDR3: CASSPDRPEISLHF
DNA: TGCGCCAGCAGCCCGGACAGGCCGGAGATTTCCCTCCACTTT
size: .
V: TRBV5-1
D: TRBD1
J: TRBJ1-6

CDR3: CASSFRQGDSEAFF
DNA: TGCGCCAGCAGCTTCCGGCAGGGTGATTCTGAAGCTTTCTTT
size: .
V: TRBV5-1
D: .
J: TRBJ1-1

CDR3: CASSLGQLNTEAFF
DNA: TGTGCCAGCAGTTTAGGACAGTTGAACACTGAAGCTTTCTTT
size: .
V: TRBV28
D: .
J: TRBJ1-1

CDR3: CSVEVGRDYEQYF
DNA: TGCAGCGTTGAAGTAGGCAGGGACTACGAGCAGTACTTC
size: once
V: TRBV29-1
D: .
J: TRBJ2-7

CDR3: CASSAVGGLGEQYF
DNA: TGCGCCAGCAGCGCCGTAGGAGGGTTGGGCGAGCAGTACTTC
size: .
V: TRBV5-1
D: .
J: TRBJ2-7

CDR3: CATHRTGRDQPQHF
DNA: TGTGCCACCCATCGGACAGGGCGGGATCAGCCCCAGCATTTT
size: .
V: TRBV2
D: TRBD1
J: TRBJ1-5

CDR3: CAGAGTDTQYF
DNA: TGTGCCGGAGCGGGCACAGATACGCAGTATTTT
size: .
V: TRBV2
D: .
J: TRBJ2-3

CDR3: CASSVIETGELFF
DNA: TGTGCCAGCAGCGTGATAGAAACCGGGGAGCTGTTTTTT
size: .
V: TRBV6-4
D: .
J: TRBJ2-2

CDR3: CASSLGTVGGHGYTF
DNA: TGTGCCAGCAGCTTAGGGACAGTCGGAGGCCATGGCTACACCTTC
size: .
V: TRBV7-3
D: TRBD1
J: TRBJ1-2

CDR3: CASSSESSYNEQFF
DNA: TGCGCCAGCAGCTCGGAGAGCTCCTACAATGAGCAGTTCTTC
size: .
V: TRBV5-1
D: .
J: TRBJ2-1

CDR3: CSASFDEQYF
DNA: TGCAGTGCTAGTTTTGACGAGCAGTACTTC
size: few
V: TRBV20-1
D: .
J: TRBJ2-7

CDR3: CASSLTSLNEQFF
DNA: TGCGCCAGCAGCTTGACTAGTTTGAATGAGCAGTTCTTC
size: .
V: TRBV5-1
D: .
J: TRBJ2-1

CDR3: CASSLASRRNQPQHF
DNA: TGTGCCAGCAGCTTGGCGTCGAGGAGGAATCAGCCCCAGCATTTT
size: .
V: TRBV5-6
D: .
J: TRBJ1-5

CDR3: CASTGLLGTAYGYTF
DNA: TGTGCCAGTACGGGCCTACTAGGGACAGCATATGGCTACACCTTC
size: .
V: TRBV19
D: TRBD1
J: TRBJ1-2

CDR3: CASSWDRPNTGELFF
DNA: TGTGCCAGCAGTTGGGACAGACCGAACACCGGGGAGCTGTTTTTT
size: .
V: TRBV6-1
D: TRBD1
J: TRBJ2-2

CDR3: CASSLTGGQETQYF
DNA: TGCGCCAGCAGCTTGACCGGGGGACAAGAGACCCAGTACTTC
size: .
V: TRBV5-1
D: .
J: TRBJ2-5

CDR3: CASSSDQYTGELFF
DNA: TGCGCCAGCAGCTCGGACCAATACACCGGGGAGCTGTTTTTT
size: .
V: TRBV5-1
D: .
J: TRBJ2-2

CDR3: CASSVSVYNGYTF
DNA: TGTGCCAGCAGTGTCTCGGTTTATAATGGCTACACCTTC
size: .
V: TRBV2
D: .
J: TRBJ1-2